These 14 T cell receptor beta chains originate from one sample sequenced in a study of T cells in Graves' hyperthyroidism and ophthalmopathy. Amplification of TCR beta CDR3 regions was performed using RNA transcripts as template. When the TCR CDR3 underwent first-round RT-PCR, the HTBI primer set was used. TCRdb reprocessed the multiplex PCR reads via MiXCR and lists one record per CDR3 protein. The table includes hundreds of thousands of distinct CDR3 sequences, about 18% detected once. The source material was blood. The source of these receptors is a woman aged 18-29 years with Graves' hyperthyroidism.

This clonotype was counted a few times. The chain uses TRBV6-1 and TRBJ2-3; 9 bases are a match to TRBD1. CDR1 MNHNS and CDR2 SASEGT come from the germline V gene. V was clipped by 6 bases and J by 4 bases; unmatched bases: 8. The length of the CDR3 is 15 residues. The CDR3 DNA reads TGTGCCAGCAGCCCACAGGGGGCGAGGCCAGATACGCAGTATTTT. It codes for CASSPQGARPDTQYF.

The CDR3 nucleotides read TGTGCCTGGAGTGTACAGGCCTCTACCGGGGAGCTGTTTTTT. This sequence encodes CAWSVQASTGELFF. The V gene is TRBV30, the J gene TRBJ2-2, with D possibly TRBD1 on 5 matching bases. Trimming removed 0 bases from V and 5 bases from J, with 10 bases in between. From germline, CDR1 is GTSNPN and CDR2 SVGIG (reference sequence). The CDR3 length is 14 residues.

The V call is TRBV3-1, the J call TRBJ1-1, with TRBD1 as a possible D gene (5 bases). Germline lookup yields CDR1 LGHDT and CDR2 YNNKEL (reference sequence). Trimming removed 4 bases at V and 4 bases at J, with 16 bases between. The CDR3 runs to 15 residues. CDR3: CASSPGDLVVTEAFF. The CDR3 nucleotides read TGTGCCAGCAGCCCTGGGGACCTGGTGGTCACTGAAGCTTTCTTT.

The chain joins TRBV5-1 to TRBJ1-3; no reliable D call. The CDR3 contains 14 residues. CDR1 and CDR2 (germline): SGHRS, YFSETQ. V was pared by 2 bases and J by 2 bases, with 8 bases between. CDR3: CASSFNEPGNTIYF. The CDR3 region has the DNA TGCGCCAGCAGCTTTAACGAGCCTGGAAACACCATATATTTT.

This clonotype was seen ten or more times. The chain has TRBV7-2 and TRBJ2-7; 7 bases agree with TRBD2. The CDR3 sequence is 15 residues long. Germline lookup yields CDR1 SGHTA and CDR2 FQGNSA. V lost 1 base and J lost 4; bases outside the gene matches: 7. This chain's CDR3 is CASSLGEGLGYEQYF. For the CDR3, the DNA is TGTGCCAGCAGCTTAGGGGAGGGACTCGGGTACGAGCAGTACTTC.

This clonotype was detected ten times or more. V usage is TRBV11-2 and J usage is TRBJ2-7; D gene unclear. V was pared by 5 bases and J by 6 bases, with 17 bases between. The CDR3 is made up of 14 amino acids. The germline V gene encodes CDR1 SGHAT and CDR2 FQNNGV. The CDR3 DNA reads TGTGCCAGCAGCGAAGAGATCGGCGCCGGCGAGCAGTACTTC. This encodes CASSEEIGAGEQYF.

The J gene is TRBJ2-7, the V gene TRBV11-2; 7 bases fit TRBD1. Germline V CDR1 and CDR2: SGHAT, FQNNGV. There are 15 residues in the CDR3. V lost 7 bases and J lost 0; bases outside the gene matches: 9. The CDR3 nucleotides read TGTGCCAGCACAAAACCGGGACAGAGCTCCTACGAGCAGTACTTC. As protein: CASTKPGQSSYEQYF. The entire variable domain, with the rest obtained from reference TRBV11-2 and TRBJ2-7, is as follows: EAGVAQSPRYKIIEKRQSVAFWCNPISGHATLYWYQQILGQGPKLLIQFQNNGVVDDSQLPKDRFSAERLKGVDSTLKIQPAKLEDSAVYLCASTKPGQSSYEQYFGPGTRLTVT.

The table lists this clonotype with many counts. The chain has TRBV27 and TRBJ2-5; either TRBD1 or TRBD2 may supply D (5 bases each). There are 16 residues in the CDR3. Germline assignment: CDR1 MNHEY and CDR2 SMNVEV (reference sequence). V was pared by 5 bases and J by 1 base, with 17 bases between. The CDR3 spells CASSPRDGPRQETQYF. CDR3 in DNA: TGTGCCAGCAGTCCCCGGGACGGACCCCGCCAAGAGACCCAGTACTTC.

This clonotype was detected many times. This sequence joins TRBV6-5 and TRBJ2-7; tentatively, D is TRBD1 or TRBD2 (5 bases each). CDR1 is MNHEY and CDR2 is SVGAGI in the germline V gene. The CDR3 length is 15 residues. The V end lost 0 bases, the J end lost 1 base, and 10 bases lay between the germline ends. Written as DNA, the CDR3 is TGTGCCAGCAGTTACTCGATGTGGGGGTCCTACGAGCAGTACTTC. Translating gives CASSYSMWGSYEQYF.

This clonotype was observed many times. This sequence joins TRBV15 and TRBJ2-5; the D gene is possibly TRBD1 (6 bases). The germline CDR1 and CDR2 sequences are LNHNV and YYDKDF (reference sequence). The CDR3 length is 15 residues. Trimming took 3 bases from V and 4 from J, leaving 15 bases between them. DNA for the CDR3: TGTGCCACCAGCAGCCACAGGGCAGGAGGAGAGACCCAGTACTTC. It is translated as CATSSHRAGGETQYF.

This clonotype has at least ten counts. The rearrangement links TRBV12-3 or TRBV12-4 to TRBJ1-1; no definite D call. V dropped 5 bases and J dropped 7 bases, with 14 bases sitting between them. This CDR3 comprises 13 residues. CDR3 sequence: CASSGDWSGEAFF. The CDR3 nucleotides read TGTGCCAGCAGTGGAGACTGGTCTGGTGAAGCTTTCTTT.

Many counts were recorded for this clonotype. CDR3: CASSLDLYRGRHQPQHF. The CDR3 bases are TGTGCCAGCAGCTTAGACCTTTACAGGGGGCGTCATCAGCCCCAGCATTTT. V is TRBV11-2 and J is TRBJ1-5, with 9 bases aligning to TRBD1. This CDR3 region has 17 residues. V shed 0 bases and J 5 bases; nucleotides not matched to a gene: 8. Germline CDR1 SGHAT, CDR2 FQNNGV.

The chain employs TRBV6-5 and TRBJ2-2, with D possibly TRBD1 on 6 matching bases. Trimming removed 1 base from V and 7 bases from J, with 10 bases in between. Germline lookup yields CDR1 MNHEY and CDR2 SVGAGI. This CDR3 has 14 amino acids. CDR3 loop: CASSYFQGNGELFF. The CDR3 bases are TGTGCCAGCAGTTACTTTCAGGGGAACGGGGAGCTGTTTTTT.

In the case of this clonotype: A single base separates this from a much larger clone, so it may be a read error. The chain carries TRBV7-2 and TRBJ1-1; no firm D call. The V gene lost 5 bases and the J gene lost 6 bases, with 16 bases spanning the gap. This CDR3 has 14 amino acids. CDR1 is SGHTA and CDR2 is FQGNSA in the germline V gene. CDR3: CASSVTGRGAEAFF. DNA for the CDR3: TGTGCCAGCAGCGTAACGGGTCGGGGAGCTGAAGCTTTCTTT.